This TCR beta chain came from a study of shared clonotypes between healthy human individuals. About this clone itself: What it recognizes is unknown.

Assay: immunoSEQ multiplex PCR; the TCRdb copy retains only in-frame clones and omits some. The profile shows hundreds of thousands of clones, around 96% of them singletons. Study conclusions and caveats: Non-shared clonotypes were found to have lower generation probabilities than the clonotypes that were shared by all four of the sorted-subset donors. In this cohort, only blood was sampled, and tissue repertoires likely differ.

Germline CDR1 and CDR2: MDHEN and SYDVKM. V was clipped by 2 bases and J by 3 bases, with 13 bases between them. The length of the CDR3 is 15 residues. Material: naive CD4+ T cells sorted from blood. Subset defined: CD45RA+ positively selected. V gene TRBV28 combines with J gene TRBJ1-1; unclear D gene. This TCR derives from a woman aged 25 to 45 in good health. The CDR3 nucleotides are TGTGCCAGCAGTTTAGGAGCTGAGGGCCACACTGAAGCTTTCTTT. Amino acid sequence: CASSLGAEGHTEAFF.